One and the same sample provided the 21 T cell receptor beta chains below, sequenced in a study of T cells in Graves' hyperthyroidism and ophthalmopathy. The investigators amplified TCR beta CDR3 regions from RNA transcripts. The TCR CDR3 was amplified in a first-round RT-PCR using the HTBI primer set. A single record per CDR3 protein comes from TCRdb applying MiXCR to the multiplex PCR reads. The sample shows nearly 600,000 distinct CDR3 sequences, around 13% of them seen only once. Sequencing was performed on blood. The origin of the receptors is a woman aged 25-40 years with Graves' hyperthyroidism that later progressed to Graves' ophthalmopathy.

The sample holds many counts of this clonotype. J is TRBJ1-5 and V is TRBV24-1; a possible D gene is TRBD1 (6 bases). This CDR3 region has 15 residues. Trimming took off 4 bases at V and 7 bases at J, with 16 bases between the two ends. Germline CDR1 reads KGHDR; CDR2 reads SFDVKD. CDR3 protein: CATSDTQGNGQPQHF. Here the CDR3 DNA reads TGTGCCACCAGTGACACACAGGGAAATGGACAGCCCCAGCATTTT.

At least ten counts were recorded for this clonotype. This chain joins TRBV2 and TRBJ2-2, with D hard to call. Trimming shortened V by 4 bases and J by 0 bases, and 6 bases separated the two germline ends. This CDR3 region has 14 residues. The germline V gene encodes CDR1 SNHLY and CDR2 FYNNEI. DNA of the CDR3: TGTGCCAGCAGTGCAGCACCGAACACCGGGGAGCTGTTTTTT. It codes for CASSAAPNTGELFF.

CDR3 protein: CASSELAGSTGEQFF. In DNA, the CDR3 is TGCGCCAGCAGTGAGTTGGCCGGAAGCACGGGTGAGCAGTTCTTC. The chain combines TRBV10-1 with TRBJ2-1; no clear D gene. The CDR3 consists of 15 residues. From germline, CDR1 is WNHNN and CDR2 SYGVQD (reference sequence). The germline V and J ends were trimmed by 1 base and 9 bases, with 16 bases remaining between them.

Points on this clonotype: A much more abundant neighbour one base away suggests this may be a read error. The CDR3 does not close with the conserved phenylalanine or tryptophan, likely indicating a read error. The chain links TRBV29-1 to TRBJ1-5; D not resolved. V lost 7 bases and J 4 bases, leaving 11 bases between the germline ends. Germline V gene sequence: CDR1 SQVTM, CDR2 ANQGSEA. The CDR3 loop spans 12 amino acids. Written as DNA, the CDR3 is TGCAGCGCCCGGAAGGAGAATCAGCCCCAGCATCTT. It is translated as CSARKENQPQHL.

The chain combines TRBV7-9 with TRBJ1-1; D may be TRBD1 (6 bases). CDR1 and CDR2 (germline): SEHNR, FQNEAQ (reference sequence). V was trimmed by 5 bases and J by 3 bases, leaving 13 bases between them. The CDR3 is made up of 14 amino acids. CDR3 bases: TGTGCCAGCAGCGGCGGGGGGCTTTACACTGAAGCTTTCTTT. Translation gives CASSGGGLYTEAFF.

V usage is TRBV20-1 and J usage is TRBJ1-1, with no clear D. V lost 0 bases, J lost 2 bases, and 10 bases lay in between. The CDR3 runs 14 residues. The germline V gene encodes CDR1 DFQATT and CDR2 SNEGSKA (reference sequence). The CDR3: CSAREAGTNTEAFF. In DNA, the CDR3 is TGCAGTGCTAGAGAGGCAGGAACCAACACTGAAGCTTTCTTT.

This clonotype was detected many times. The rearrangement uses TRBV11-1 and TRBJ2-2, with 8 bases aligning to TRBD2. The ends lost 8 bases at V and 8 bases at J; junction bases unmatched: 7. Per germline, CDR1 SGHAT and CDR2 FQDESV (reference sequence). The CDR3 sequence is 13 residues long. CDR3 region: CASAAGAAGELFF. CDR3 DNA: TGTGCCAGCGCAGCGGGAGCGGCGGGGGAGCTGTTTTTT.

About this clonotype itself: A much bigger clone sits one base away, suggesting this may be a read error. The genes are TRBV28 and TRBJ2-7, with D tentatively TRBD2 (7 bases). Trimming cost V 4 bases and J 5 bases, with 15 bases left between them. Per germline, CDR1 MDHEN and CDR2 SYDVKM. There are 14 residues in the CDR3. The CDR3 sequence: CASSSYGGPDEQYF. The CDR3 bases are TGTGCCAGCAGTTCGTACGGGGGGCCGGACGAGCAGTACTTC.

This clonotype has a count of ten or more. The chain employs TRBV12-3 or TRBV12-4 and TRBJ1-3; D gene ambiguous. This CDR3 is built from 15 residues. V was trimmed by 6 bases and J by 4 bases, leaving 16 bases between them. Written as DNA, the CDR3 is TGTGCCAGCAGCCCTAGCCCCTTGACAGGAAACACCATATATTTT. Amino acids: CASSPSPLTGNTIYF.

Worth noting for this clonotype: This may arise from a read error, as a much more abundant clone is one base away. The chain has TRBV6-2 or TRBV6-3 and TRBJ1-5; D gene unclear. The germline V gene has CDR1 MNHEY and CDR2 SVGEGT. The CDR3 has 14 residues. V lost 6 bases to trimming and J lost 3 bases, with 12 bases between them. The chain's CDR3 is CASRSQQNNQPQHF. The CDR3 DNA is TGTGCCAGCAGATCCCAGCAAAACAATCAGCCCCAGCATTTT.

About this clonotype: A much larger clone differs by one base, so this may be a read error. This chain joins TRBV7-8 and TRBJ2-2; D remains ambiguous. Looked up from germline, CDR1 is SGHVS and CDR2 is FQNEAQ. The CDR3 is 16 amino acids. In DNA, the CDR3 is TGTGCCTGCAGCATAAGACCAGCTGGGGACACCGGGGAGCTGTTTTTT. Translation: CACSIRPAGDTGELFF.

This clonotype was recorded at least ten times. Written as DNA, the CDR3 is TGCAGTGCTACTGGGGCAATGGTAGCGGGAGTGGAAGGCGAGCAGTACTTC. It is translated as CSATGAMVAGVEGEQYF. The chain carries TRBV20-1 and TRBJ2-7; 9 positions agree with TRBD2. The V gene end was trimmed by 4 bases and the J gene end by 6 bases; junction bases not matched to a gene: 19. CDR3 length: 17 amino acids. Looked up from germline, CDR1 is DFQATT and CDR2 is SNEGSKA (reference sequence).

This clonotype was counted only a few times. A much larger clone differs from this one at a single base, so this may be a read error. This chain connects TRBV9 to TRBJ2-7; no reliable D call. CDR1 and CDR2 from the germline V gene are SGDLS and YYNGEE. The CDR3 loop spans 12 amino acids. The DNA of the CDR3 is TGTGCCAGCAGCGTAGTCTCCTACGATCAGTACTTC. Translating gives CASSVVSYDQYF. The variable domain in full, completed from reference TRBV9 and TRBJ2-7, reads DSGVTQTPKHLITATGQRVTLRCSPRSGDLSVYWYQQSLDQGLQFLIQYYNGEERAKGNILERFSAQQFPDLHSELNLSSLELGDSALYFCASSVVSYDQYFGPGTRLTVT.

This clonotype was counted between two and nine times. Being one base from a much bigger clone, this may be a read error. The chain uses TRBV11-2 and TRBJ2-2, with D unresolved. Between the trimmed V and J ends, which lost 5 bases and 5 bases, there was a span of 9 bases. Per germline, CDR1 SGHAT and CDR2 FQNNGV. The CDR3 is made up of 13 amino acids. The CDR3 nucleotides read TGTGCCAGCAGCCTCCCGCGGACCGGGGAGCTGTTTTTT. It encodes CASSLPRTGELFF.

This clonotype was observed at least ten times. The gene calls are TRBV18 and TRBJ1-5; a possible D gene is TRBD1 (5 bases). Trimming removed 8 bases at V and 3 bases at J, with 14 bases between. The CDR3 loop spans 14 amino acids. Germline-derived CDR1 and CDR2 are KGHSH and LQKENI. CDR3 loop: CASHGTGNNQPQHF. The DNA of the CDR3 is TGTGCCAGCCACGGGACGGGAAACAATCAGCCCCAGCATTTT.

This clonotype was picked up many times. V is TRBV28 and J is TRBJ1-2, with D possibly TRBD1 on 6 matching bases. V lost 5 bases and J 4 bases, leaving 8 bases between the germline ends. The CDR3 is made up of 12 amino acids. Germline V gene data show CDR1 as MDHEN and CDR2 as SYDVKM. CDR3 in amino acids: CASSKGGYGYTF. The CDR3 DNA reads as TGTGCCAGCAGTAAGGGGGGCTATGGCTACACCTTC.

With regard to this clonotype: An end of the junction does not agree with germline; a read error may underlie this. The rearrangement joins TRBV6-1 to TRBJ1-1; D remains unclear. Germline V lookup: CDR1 MNHNS, CDR2 SASEGT. The CDR3 is made up of 15 amino acids. The CDR3 here is CASIRTDHLVTEALF. In DNA form, the CDR3 reads TGTGCCAGCATTCGAACGGATCATTTGGTTACTGAAGCTCTCTTT.

Notes on this clonotype: A junction end diverges from the germline sequence, so it may reflect a read error. The rearrangement links TRBV11-3 to TRBJ2-1; the match to TRBD2 covers 8 bases. The germline gives CDR1 SGHNT, CDR2 YENEEA. CDR3 length equals 16 residues. CDR3 protein: CASSMSGSLSYNVQFF. DNA of the CDR3: TGTGCCAGCAGCATGAGCGGGAGCCTTTCCTACAATGTGCAGTTCTTC.

There are many counts of this clonotype. The chain joins TRBV5-1 to TRBJ2-5, with D perhaps assigned TRBD1 or TRBD2 (5 bases each). CDR1 is SGHRS, CDR2 YFSETQ, per germline. The CDR3 contains 14 residues. The V end lost 6 bases, the J end lost 5 bases, and 17 bases lay between the germline ends. The CDR3 here is CASTPQGTGETQYF. The CDR3 DNA sequence: TGCGCCAGCACCCCCCAAGGGACCGGGGAGACCCAGTACTTC.

This clonotype was recorded at least ten times. The genes are TRBV3-1 and TRBJ1-2; the D is unclear. Germline CDR1 and CDR2: LGHDT and YNNKEL (reference sequence). Trimming stripped 0 bases from V and 6 bases from J, with 14 bases between. This CDR3 spans 15 amino acids. The CDR3 nucleotides read TGTGCCAGCAGCCAAGAAGAAGGCCCAAACGATGGCTACACCTTC. It is translated as CASSQEEGPNDGYTF.

This clonotype was observed many times. J is TRBJ2-2 and V is TRBV5-1; D gene unclear. Germline CDR1 reads SGHRS; CDR2 reads YFSETQ. CDR3 length equals 11 residues. V dropped 0 bases and J dropped 11 bases, with 5 bases sitting between them. The CDR3 nucleotides are TGCGCCAGCAGCTTGGCTCTAGAGCTGTTTTTT. This gives the protein CASSLALELFF.